These 8 T cell receptor beta chains share one sample of origin, sequenced in a study of blood T cell repertoires in COVID-19. Clones were read by immunoSEQ multiplex PCR, and TCRdb kept only the in-frame ones, dropping some. The sample shows tens of thousands of clones, 70% to 80% of them seen only once. The sequencing sample was made of peripheral blood. The receptor set was obtained from a woman over 75 with acute or convalescent COVID-19.

This clone was recorded a few times. This chain joins TRBV5-1 and TRBJ2-7; D might be TRBD1 (6 bases). The CDR3 spans 15 residues. The V end lost 0 bases, the J end lost 3 bases, and 13 bases lay between the germline ends. Germline V gives CDR1 SGHRS, CDR2 YFSETQ. As DNA, the CDR3 is TGCGCCAGCAGCTTGGACGGGACAACCTACTACGAGCAGTACTTC. Residues: CASSLDGTTYYEQYF.

The chain is built from TRBV6-2 or TRBV6-3 and TRBJ2-1; D gene ambiguous. CDR3 length equals 16 residues. CDR1 and CDR2 from the germline V gene are MNHEY and SVGEGT. V was clipped by 5 bases and J by 5 bases, with 19 bases between them. CDR3 amino acids: CASSPHLPSTHNEQFF. CDR3 bases: TGTGCCAGCAGTCCCCATTTGCCCAGTACACACAATGAGCAGTTCTTC.

In its sample, this clone was seen a few times. This chain uses TRBV19 with TRBJ1-1; D unresolved. CDR3 length equals 14 residues. V was trimmed by 5 bases and J by 8 bases, leaving 18 bases between them. In germline, CDR1 is LNHDA, CDR2 SQIVND (reference sequence). CDR3 region: CASSPPPAGREAFF. CDR3 bases: TGTGCCAGTAGTCCCCCCCCGGCGGGCCGAGAAGCTTTCTTT.

This clone was seen more than once but under ten times. V is TRBV12-3 or TRBV12-4 and J is TRBJ1-2; D possibly corresponds to TRBD1 (6 bases). Trimming took 5 bases from V and 8 from J, leaving 9 bases between them. The CDR3 covers 11 residues. The DNA for the CDR3 is TGTGCCAGCAGTCCAACAGGGGGCTACACCTTC. As protein: CASSPTGGYTF.

The rearrangement links TRBV27 to TRBJ1-5; 9 nucleotides agree with TRBD1. The ends lost 3 bases at V and 5 bases at J; junction bases unmatched: 5. Germline V gives CDR1 MNHEY, CDR2 SMNVEV (reference sequence). CDR3 length: 15 amino acids. Written as DNA, the CDR3 is TGTGCCAGCAGTTTCGGGACAGGGAGGGATCAGCCCCAGCATTTT. Residues: CASSFGTGRDQPQHF.

The gene calls are TRBV29-1 and TRBJ1-2; TRBD1 agrees at 12 bases. Germline CDR1 SQVTM, CDR2 ANQGSEA. With V trimmed by 6 bases and J by 7 bases, 3 bases remained unmatched. The CDR3 contains 12 residues. Here the CDR3 reads CSVGQGASGYTF. CDR3 sequence (DNA): TGCAGCGTGGGACAGGGGGCAAGTGGCTACACCTTC. Complete variable domain (other parts from reference TRBV29-1 and TRBJ1-2): SAVISQKPSRDICQRGTSLTIQCQVDSQVTMMFWYRQQPGQSLTLIATANQGSEATYESGFVIDKFPISRPNLTFSTLTVSNMSPEDSSIYLCSVGQGASGYTFGSGTRLTVV.

The V and J genes are TRBV19 and TRBJ1-1; D ambiguous. The V gene's germline CDR1 is LNHDA and CDR2 SQIVND (reference sequence). V was cut by 6 bases and J by 2 bases, with 13 bases left in between. The CDR3 is made up of 14 amino acids. CDR3 in DNA: TGTGCCAGTAGCCCCGGGATGCGAAACACTGAAGCTTTCTTT. Amino acid sequence: CASSPGMRNTEAFF.

The CDR3 is CATAAGGAYNEQFF. CDR3 nucleotide sequence: TGTGCCACCGCCGCGGGCGGGGCCTACAATGAGCAGTTCTTC. J is TRBJ2-1 and V is TRBV19; D is perhaps TRBD2 (6 bases). This CDR3 spans 14 amino acids. The germline V gene has CDR1 LNHDA and CDR2 SQIVND (reference sequence). Trimming shortened V by 10 bases and J by 2 bases, and 15 bases separated the two germline ends.